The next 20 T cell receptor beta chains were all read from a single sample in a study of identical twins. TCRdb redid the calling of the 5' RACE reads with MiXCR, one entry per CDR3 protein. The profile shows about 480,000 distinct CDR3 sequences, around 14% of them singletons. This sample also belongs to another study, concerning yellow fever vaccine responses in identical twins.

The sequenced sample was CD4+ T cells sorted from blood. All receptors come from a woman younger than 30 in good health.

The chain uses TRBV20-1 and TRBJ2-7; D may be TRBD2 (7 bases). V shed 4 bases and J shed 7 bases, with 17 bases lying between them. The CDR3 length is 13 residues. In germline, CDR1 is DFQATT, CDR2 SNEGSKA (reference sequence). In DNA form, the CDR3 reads TGCAGTGCTATCCGGGGGGCGCCTCGGGAGCAGTACTTC. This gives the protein CSAIRGAPREQYF.

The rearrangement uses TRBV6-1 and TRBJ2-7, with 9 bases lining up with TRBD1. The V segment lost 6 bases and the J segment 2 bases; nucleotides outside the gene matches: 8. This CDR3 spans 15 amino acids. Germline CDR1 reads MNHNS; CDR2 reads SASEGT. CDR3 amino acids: CASSAPGQGTYEQYF. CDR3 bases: TGTGCCAGCAGCGCTCCGGGACAGGGAACCTACGAGCAGTACTTC.

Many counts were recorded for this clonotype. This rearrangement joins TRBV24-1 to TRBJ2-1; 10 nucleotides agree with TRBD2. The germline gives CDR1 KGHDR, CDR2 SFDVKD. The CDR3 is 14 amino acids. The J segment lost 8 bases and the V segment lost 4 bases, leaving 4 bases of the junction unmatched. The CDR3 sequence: CATSDRLAGDEQFF. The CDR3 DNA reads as TGTGCCACCAGTGACCGGCTAGCGGGGGATGAGCAGTTCTTC.

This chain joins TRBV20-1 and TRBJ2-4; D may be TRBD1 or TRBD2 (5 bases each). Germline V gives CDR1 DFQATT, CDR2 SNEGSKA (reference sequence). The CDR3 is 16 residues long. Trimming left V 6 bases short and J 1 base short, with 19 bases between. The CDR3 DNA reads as TGCAGTGCCAGACCGGGACGCAAAACGGCCAAAAACATTCAGTACTTC. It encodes CSARPGRKTAKNIQYF.

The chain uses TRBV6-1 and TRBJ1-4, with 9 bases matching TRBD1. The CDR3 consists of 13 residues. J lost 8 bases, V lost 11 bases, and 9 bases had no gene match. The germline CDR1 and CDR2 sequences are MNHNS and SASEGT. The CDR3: CAGRQGGAEKLFF. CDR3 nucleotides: TGTGCCGGGAGACAGGGGGGGGCCGAAAAACTGTTTTTT.

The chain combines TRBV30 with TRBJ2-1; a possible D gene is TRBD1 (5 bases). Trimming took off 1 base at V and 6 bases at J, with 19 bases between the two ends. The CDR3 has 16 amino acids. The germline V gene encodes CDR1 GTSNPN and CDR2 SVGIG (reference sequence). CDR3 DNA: TGTGCCTGGAGTGGCCTTCGTAATATAGGGGTCAATGAGCAGTTCTTC. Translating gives CAWSGLRNIGVNEQFF.

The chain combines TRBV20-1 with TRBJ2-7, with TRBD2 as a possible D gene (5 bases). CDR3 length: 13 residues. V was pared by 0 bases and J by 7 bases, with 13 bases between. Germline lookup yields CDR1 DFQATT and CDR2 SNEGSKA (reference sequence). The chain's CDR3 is CSARDASGLEQYF. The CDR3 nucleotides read TGCAGTGCTAGAGACGCTTCGGGGTTAGAGCAGTACTTC.

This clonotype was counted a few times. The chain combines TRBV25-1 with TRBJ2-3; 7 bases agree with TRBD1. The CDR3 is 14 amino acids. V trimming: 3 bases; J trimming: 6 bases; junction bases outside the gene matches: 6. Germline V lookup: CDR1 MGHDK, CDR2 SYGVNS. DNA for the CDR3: TGTGCCAGCAGTGACCGGACAGGACGCGATACGCAGTATTTT. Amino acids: CASSDRTGRDTQYF.

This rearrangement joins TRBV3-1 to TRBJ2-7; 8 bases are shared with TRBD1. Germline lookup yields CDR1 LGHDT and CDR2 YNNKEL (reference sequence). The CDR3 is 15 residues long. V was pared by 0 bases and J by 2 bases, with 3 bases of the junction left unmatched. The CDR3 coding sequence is TGTGCCAGCAGCCAAGAATCGACAGGGGCCTACGAGCAGTACTTC. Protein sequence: CASSQESTGAYEQYF.

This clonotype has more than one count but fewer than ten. CDR3 DNA: TGTGCCAGCAGCATAGCGGGAGGCTCCTACGAGCAGTACTTC. Translation gives CASSIAGGSYEQYF. V usage is TRBV6-2 or TRBV6-3 and J usage is TRBJ2-7; 10 positions match TRBD2. CDR1 is MNHEY and CDR2 is SVGEGT in the germline V gene. The ends lost 6 bases at V and 0 bases at J; junction bases unmatched: 2. The CDR3 runs to 14 residues.

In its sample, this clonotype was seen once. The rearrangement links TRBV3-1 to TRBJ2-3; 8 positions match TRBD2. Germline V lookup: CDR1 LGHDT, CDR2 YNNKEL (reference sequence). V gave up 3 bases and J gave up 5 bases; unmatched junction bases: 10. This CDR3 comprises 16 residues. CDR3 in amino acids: CASSHLVGLAQDTQYF. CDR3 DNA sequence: TGTGCCAGCAGCCACTTAGTTGGACTAGCCCAAGATACGCAGTATTTT.

The CDR3: CASSLTGTGGWDEQFF. The CDR3 DNA reads as TGTGCCAGCAGCTTGACCGGGACAGGGGGCTGGGATGAGCAGTTCTTC. The chain uses TRBV7-2 and TRBJ2-1; 12 bases are a match to TRBD1. The CDR3 has 16 amino acids. With V trimmed by 3 bases and J by 8 bases, 8 bases remained unmatched. Germline values: CDR1 SGHTA, CDR2 FQGNSA.

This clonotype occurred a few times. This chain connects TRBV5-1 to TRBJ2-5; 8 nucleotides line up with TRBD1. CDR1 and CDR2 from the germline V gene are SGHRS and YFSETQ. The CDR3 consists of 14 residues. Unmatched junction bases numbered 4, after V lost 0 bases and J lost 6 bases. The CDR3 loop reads CASSLDQGAKTQYF. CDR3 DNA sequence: TGCGCCAGCAGCTTGGACCAGGGGGCGAAGACCCAGTACTTC.

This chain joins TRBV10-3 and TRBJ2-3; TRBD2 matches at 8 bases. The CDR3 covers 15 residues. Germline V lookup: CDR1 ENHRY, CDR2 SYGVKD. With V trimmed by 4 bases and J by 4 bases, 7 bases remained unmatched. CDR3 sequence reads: CAISVAGGAPDTQYF. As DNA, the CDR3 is TGTGCCATCAGTGTTGCGGGGGGCGCCCCAGATACGCAGTATTTT.

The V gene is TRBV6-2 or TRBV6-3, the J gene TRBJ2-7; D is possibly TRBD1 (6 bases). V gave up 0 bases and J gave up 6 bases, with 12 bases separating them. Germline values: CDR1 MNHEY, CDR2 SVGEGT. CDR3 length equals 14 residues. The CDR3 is CASSYSGHSGEQYF. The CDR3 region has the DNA TGTGCCAGCAGTTACTCGGGACACTCGGGCGAGCAGTACTTC.

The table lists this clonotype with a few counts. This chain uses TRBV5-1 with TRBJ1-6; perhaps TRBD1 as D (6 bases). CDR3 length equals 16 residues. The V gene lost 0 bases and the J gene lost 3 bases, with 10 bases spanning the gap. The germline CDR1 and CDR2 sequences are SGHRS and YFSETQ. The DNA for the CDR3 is TGCGCCAGCAGCTTGGAACTACAGGGCTATAATTCACCCCTCCACTTT. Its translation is CASSLELQGYNSPLHF. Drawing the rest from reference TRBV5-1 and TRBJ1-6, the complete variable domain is KAGVTQTPRYLIKTRGQQVTLSCSPISGHRSVSWYQQTPGQGLQFLFEYFSETQRNKGNFPGRFSGRQFSNSRSEMNVSTLELGDSALYLCASSLELQGYNSPLHFGNGTRLTVT.

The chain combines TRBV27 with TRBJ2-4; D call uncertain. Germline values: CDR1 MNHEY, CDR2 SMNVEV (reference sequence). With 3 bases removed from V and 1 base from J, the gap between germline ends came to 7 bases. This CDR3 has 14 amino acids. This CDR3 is CASSFDWAKNIQYF. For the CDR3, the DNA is TGTGCCAGCAGTTTTGACTGGGCCAAAAACATTCAGTACTTC.

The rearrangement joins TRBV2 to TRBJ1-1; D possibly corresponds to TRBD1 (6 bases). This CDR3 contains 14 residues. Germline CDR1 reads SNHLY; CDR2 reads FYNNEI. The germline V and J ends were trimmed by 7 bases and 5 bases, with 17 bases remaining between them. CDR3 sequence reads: CASIKEGGITEAFF. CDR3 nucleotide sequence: TGTGCCAGCATCAAGGAGGGGGGTATAACTGAAGCTTTCTTT.

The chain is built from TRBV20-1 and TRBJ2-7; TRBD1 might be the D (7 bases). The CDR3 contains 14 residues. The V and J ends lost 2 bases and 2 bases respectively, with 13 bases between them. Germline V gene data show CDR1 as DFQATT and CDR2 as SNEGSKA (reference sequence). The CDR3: CSARPPGGPYEQYF. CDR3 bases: TGCAGTGCTAGACCCCCAGGGGGGCCCTACGAGCAGTACTTC.

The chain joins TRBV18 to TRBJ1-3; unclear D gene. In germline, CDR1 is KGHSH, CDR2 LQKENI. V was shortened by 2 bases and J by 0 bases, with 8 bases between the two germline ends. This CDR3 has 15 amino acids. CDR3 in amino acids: CASSPSPDSGNTIYF. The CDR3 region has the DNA TGTGCCAGCTCACCATCACCGGACTCTGGAAACACCATATATTTT.